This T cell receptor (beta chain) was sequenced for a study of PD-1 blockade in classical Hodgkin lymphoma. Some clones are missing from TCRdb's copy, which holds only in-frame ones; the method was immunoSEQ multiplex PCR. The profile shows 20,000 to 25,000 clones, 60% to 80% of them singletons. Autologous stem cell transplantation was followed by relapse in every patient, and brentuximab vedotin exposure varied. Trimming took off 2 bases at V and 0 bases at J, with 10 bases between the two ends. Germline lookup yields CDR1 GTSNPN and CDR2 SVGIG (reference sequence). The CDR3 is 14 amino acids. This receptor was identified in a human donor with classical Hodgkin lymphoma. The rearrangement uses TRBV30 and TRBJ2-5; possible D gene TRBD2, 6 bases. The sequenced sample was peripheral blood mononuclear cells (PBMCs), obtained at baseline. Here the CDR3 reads CAWSLGLYQETQYF. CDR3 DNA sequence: TGTGCCTGGAGTCTGGGACTTTACCAAGAGACCCAGTACTTC.